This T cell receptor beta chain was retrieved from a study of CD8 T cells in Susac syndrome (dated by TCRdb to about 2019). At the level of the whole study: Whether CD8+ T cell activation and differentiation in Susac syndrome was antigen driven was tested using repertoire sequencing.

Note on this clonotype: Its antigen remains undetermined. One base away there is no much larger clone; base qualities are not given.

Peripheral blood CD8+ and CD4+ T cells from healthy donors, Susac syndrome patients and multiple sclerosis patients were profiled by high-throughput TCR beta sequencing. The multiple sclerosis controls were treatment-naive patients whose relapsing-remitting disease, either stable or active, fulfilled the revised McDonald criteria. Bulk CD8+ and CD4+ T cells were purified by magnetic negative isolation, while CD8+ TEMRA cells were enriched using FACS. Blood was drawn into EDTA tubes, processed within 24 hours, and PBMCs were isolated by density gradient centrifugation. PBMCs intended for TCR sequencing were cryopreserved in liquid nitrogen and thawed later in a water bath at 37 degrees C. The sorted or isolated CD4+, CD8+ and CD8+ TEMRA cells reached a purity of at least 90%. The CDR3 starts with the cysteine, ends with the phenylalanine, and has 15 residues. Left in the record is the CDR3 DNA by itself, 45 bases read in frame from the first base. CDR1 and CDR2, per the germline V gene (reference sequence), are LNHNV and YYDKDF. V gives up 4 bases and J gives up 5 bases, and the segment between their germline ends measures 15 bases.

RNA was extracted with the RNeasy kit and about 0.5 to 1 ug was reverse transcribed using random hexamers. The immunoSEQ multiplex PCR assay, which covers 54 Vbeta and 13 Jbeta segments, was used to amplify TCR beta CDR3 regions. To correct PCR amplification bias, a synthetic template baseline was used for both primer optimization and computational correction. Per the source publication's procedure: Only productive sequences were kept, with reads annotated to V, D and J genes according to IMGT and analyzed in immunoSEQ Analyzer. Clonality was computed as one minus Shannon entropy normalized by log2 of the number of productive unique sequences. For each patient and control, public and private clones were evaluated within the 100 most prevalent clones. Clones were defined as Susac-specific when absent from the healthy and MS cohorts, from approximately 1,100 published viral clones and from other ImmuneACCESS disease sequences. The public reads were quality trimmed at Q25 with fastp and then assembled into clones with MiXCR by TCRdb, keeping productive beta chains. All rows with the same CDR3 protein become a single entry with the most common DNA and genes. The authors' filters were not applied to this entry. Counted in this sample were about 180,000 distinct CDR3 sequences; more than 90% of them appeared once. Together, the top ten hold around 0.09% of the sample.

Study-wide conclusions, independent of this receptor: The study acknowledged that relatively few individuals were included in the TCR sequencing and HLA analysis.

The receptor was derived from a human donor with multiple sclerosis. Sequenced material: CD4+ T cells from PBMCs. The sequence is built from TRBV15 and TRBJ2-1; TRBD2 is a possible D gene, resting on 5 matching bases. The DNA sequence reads TGTGCCACCAGCACCCGACTATTTCAGGACAATGAGCAGTTCTTC. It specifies CATSTRLFQDNEQFF.